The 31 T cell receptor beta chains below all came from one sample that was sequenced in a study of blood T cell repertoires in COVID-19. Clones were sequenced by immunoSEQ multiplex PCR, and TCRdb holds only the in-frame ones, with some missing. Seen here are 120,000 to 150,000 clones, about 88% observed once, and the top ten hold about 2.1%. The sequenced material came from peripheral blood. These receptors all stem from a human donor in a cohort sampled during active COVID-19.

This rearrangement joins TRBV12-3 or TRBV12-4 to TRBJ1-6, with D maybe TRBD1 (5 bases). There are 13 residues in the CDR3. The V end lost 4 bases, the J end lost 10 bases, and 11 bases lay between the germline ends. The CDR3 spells CASSWGSESPLHF. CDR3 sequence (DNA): TGTGCCAGCAGTTGGGGCAGTGAATCACCCCTCCACTTT.

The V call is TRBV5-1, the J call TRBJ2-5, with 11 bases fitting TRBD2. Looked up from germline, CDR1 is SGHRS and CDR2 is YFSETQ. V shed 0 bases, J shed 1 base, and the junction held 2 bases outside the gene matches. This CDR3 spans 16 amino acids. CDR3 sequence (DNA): TGCGCCAGCAGCTTGGAGGGGACTAGCGGCCAAGAGACCCAGTACTTC. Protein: CASSLEGTSGQETQYF. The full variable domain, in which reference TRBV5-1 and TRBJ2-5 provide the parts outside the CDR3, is KAGVTQTPRYLIKTRGQQVTLSCSPISGHRSVSWYQQTPGQGLQFLFEYFSETQRNKGNFPGRFSGRQFSNSRSEMNVSTLELGDSALYLCASSLEGTSGQETQYFGPGTRLLVL.

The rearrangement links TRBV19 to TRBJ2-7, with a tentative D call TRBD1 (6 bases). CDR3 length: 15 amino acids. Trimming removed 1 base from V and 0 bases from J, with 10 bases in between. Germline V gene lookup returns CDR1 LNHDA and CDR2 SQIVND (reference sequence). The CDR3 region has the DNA TGTGCCAGTAGTATAGGGCAGGGGAGCTCCTACGAGCAGTACTTC. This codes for CASSIGQGSSYEQYF. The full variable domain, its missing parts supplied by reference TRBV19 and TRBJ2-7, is DGGITQSPKYLFRKEGQNVTLSCEQNLNHDAMYWYRQDPGQGLRLIYYSQIVNDFQKGDIAEGYSVSREKKESFPLTVTSAQKNPTAFYLCASSIGQGSSYEQYFGPGTRLTVT.

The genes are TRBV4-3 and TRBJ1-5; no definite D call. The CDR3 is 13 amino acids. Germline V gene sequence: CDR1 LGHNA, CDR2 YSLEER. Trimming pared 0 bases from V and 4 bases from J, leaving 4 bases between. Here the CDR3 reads CASSQDINQPQHF. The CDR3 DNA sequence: TGCGCCAGCAGCCAAGATATAAATCAGCCCCAGCATTTT.

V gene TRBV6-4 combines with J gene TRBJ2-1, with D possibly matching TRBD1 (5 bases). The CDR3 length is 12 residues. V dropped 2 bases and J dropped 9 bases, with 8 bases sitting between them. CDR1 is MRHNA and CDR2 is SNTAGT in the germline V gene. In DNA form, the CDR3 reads TGTGCCAGCAGTGACGTAGGGGTTGAGCAGTTCTTC. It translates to CASSDVGVEQFF.

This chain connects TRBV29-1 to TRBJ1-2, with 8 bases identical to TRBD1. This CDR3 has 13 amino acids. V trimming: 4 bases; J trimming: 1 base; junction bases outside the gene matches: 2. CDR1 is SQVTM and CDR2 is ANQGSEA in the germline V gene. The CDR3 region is CSVATGGNYGYTF. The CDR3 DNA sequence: TGCAGCGTTGCAACAGGGGGTAACTATGGCTACACCTTC.

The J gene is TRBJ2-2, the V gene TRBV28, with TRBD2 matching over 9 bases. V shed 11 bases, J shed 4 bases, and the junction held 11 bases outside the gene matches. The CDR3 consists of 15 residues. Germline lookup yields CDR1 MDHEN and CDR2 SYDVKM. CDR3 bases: TGTGCCTCTGATAGCGGGGGCGGAGTCACCGGGGAGCTGTTTTTT. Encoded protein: CASDSGGGVTGELFF.

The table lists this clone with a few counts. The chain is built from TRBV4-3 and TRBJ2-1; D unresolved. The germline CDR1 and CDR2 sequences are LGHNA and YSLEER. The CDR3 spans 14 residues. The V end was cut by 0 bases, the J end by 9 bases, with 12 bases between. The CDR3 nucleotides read TGCGCCAGCAGCCAAGATTCGAGGTCGACTGAGCAGTTCTTC. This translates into CASSQDSRSTEQFF.

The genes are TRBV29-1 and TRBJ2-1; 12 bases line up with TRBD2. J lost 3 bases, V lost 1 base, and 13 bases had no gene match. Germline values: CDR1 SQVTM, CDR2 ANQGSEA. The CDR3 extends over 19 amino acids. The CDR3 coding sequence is TGCAGCGTTGAAGTGGGCCTTGCTAGCGGGGGGGCGGACTACAATGAGCAGTTCTTC. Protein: CSVEVGLASGGADYNEQFF.

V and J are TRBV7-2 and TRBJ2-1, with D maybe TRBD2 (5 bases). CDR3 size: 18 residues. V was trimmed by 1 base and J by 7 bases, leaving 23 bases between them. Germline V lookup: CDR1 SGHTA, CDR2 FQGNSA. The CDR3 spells CASSLGAEGRRPVNEQFF. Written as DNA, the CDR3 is TGTGCCAGCAGCTTAGGAGCGGAAGGGCGGAGGCCCGTTAATGAGCAGTTCTTC.

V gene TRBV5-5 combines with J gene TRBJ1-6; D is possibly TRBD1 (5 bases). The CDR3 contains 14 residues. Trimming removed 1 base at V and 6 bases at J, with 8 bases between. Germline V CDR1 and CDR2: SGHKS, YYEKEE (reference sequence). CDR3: CASSLTGPNSPLHF. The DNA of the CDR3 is TGTGCCAGCAGCTTGACAGGACCTAATTCACCCCTCCACTTT.

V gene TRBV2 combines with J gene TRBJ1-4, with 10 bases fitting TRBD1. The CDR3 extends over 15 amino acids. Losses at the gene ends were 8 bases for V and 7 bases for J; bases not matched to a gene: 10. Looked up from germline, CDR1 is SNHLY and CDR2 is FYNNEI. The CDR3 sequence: CASLPTGGAFEKLFF. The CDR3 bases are TGTGCCAGCCTACCGACAGGGGGCGCCTTTGAAAAACTGTTTTTT.

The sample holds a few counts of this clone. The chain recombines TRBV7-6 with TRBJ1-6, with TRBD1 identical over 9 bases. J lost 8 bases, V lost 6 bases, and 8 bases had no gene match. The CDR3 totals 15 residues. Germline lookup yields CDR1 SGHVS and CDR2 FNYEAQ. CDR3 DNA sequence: TGTGCCAGCAGAATAGGACAGGGGAGGTATTCACCCCTCCACTTT. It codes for CASRIGQGRYSPLHF.

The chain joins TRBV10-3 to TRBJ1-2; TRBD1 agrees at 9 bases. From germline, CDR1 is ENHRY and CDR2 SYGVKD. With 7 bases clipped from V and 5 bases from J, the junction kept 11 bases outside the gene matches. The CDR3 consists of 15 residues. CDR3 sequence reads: CAITTGGAGGYGYTF. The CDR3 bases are TGTGCCATCACCACAGGGGGCGCAGGAGGATATGGCTACACCTTC.

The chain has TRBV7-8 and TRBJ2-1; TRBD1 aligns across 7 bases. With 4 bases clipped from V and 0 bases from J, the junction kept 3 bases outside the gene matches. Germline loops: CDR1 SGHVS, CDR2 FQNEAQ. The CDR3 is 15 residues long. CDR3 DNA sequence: TGTGCCAGCAGCTACCGGGACAGCTCCTACAATGAGCAGTTCTTC. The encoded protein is CASSYRDSSYNEQFF.

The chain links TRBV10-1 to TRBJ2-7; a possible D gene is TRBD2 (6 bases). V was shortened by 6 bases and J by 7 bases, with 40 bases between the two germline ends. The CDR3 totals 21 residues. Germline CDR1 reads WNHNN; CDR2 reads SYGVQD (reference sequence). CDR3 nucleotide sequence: TGCGCCAGCAGCCTGTACGTCTCATGGCGGCCAGGTGGAGGGGCTGCTAGTGAGCAGTACTTC. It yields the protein CASSLYVSWRPGGGAASEQYF.

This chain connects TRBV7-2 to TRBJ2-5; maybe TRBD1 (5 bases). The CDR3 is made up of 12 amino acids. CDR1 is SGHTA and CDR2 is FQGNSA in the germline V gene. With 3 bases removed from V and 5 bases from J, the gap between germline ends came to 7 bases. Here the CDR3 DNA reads TGTGCCAGCAGCTTTCCAGGGGAGACCCAGTACTTC. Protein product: CASSFPGETQYF.

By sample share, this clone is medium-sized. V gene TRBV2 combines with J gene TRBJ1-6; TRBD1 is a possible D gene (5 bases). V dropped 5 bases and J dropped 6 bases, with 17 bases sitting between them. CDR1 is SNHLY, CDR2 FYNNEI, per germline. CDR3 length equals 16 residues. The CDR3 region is CASSFSIRGTNSPLHF. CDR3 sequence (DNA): TGTGCCAGCAGTTTCTCTATTCGGGGGACTAATTCACCCCTCCACTTT.

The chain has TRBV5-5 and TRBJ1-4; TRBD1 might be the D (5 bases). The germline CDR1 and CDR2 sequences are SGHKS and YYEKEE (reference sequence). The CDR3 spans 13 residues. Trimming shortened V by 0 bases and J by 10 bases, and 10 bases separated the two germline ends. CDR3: CASSLDRLGKLFF. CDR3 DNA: TGTGCCAGCAGCTTGGACAGGCTGGGAAAACTGTTTTTT.

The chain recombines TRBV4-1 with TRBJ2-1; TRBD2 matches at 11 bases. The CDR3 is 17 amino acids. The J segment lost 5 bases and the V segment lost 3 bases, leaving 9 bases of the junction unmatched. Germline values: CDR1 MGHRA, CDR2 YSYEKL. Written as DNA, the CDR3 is TGCGCCAGCAGCCAGTACCCGGGACTAGCGGATGACAATGAGCAGTTCTTC. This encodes CASSQYPGLADDNEQFF.

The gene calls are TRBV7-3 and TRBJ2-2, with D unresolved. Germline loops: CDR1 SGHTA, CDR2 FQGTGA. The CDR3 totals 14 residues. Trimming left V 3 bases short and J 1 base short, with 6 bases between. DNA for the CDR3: TGTGCCAGCAGCTTTGGCCTGAACACCGGGGAGCTGTTTTTT. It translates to CASSFGLNTGELFF. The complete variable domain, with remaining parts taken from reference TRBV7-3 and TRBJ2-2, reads GAGVSQTPSNKVTEKGKYVELRCDPISGHTALYWYRQSLGQGPEFLIYFQGTGAADDSGLPNDRFFAVRPEGSVSTLKIQRTERGDSAVYLCASSFGLNTGELFFGEGSRLTVL.

DNA of the CDR3: TGTGCCAGCAGAGGAGACCTGAGCACAGATACGCAGTATTTT. Encoded protein: CASRGDLSTDTQYF. The rearrangement joins TRBV2 to TRBJ2-3; no definite D call. Per germline, CDR1 SNHLY and CDR2 FYNNEI. This CDR3 is 14 amino acids long. V lost 6 bases, J lost 0 bases, and 10 bases lay in between. The variable domain in full, with the rest retrieved from reference TRBV2 and TRBJ2-3, is EPEVTQTPSHQVTQMGQEVILRCVPISNHLYFYWYRQILGQKVEFLVSFYNNEISEKSEIFDDQFSVERPDGSNFTLKIRSTKLEDSAMYFCASRGDLSTDTQYFGPGTRLTVL.

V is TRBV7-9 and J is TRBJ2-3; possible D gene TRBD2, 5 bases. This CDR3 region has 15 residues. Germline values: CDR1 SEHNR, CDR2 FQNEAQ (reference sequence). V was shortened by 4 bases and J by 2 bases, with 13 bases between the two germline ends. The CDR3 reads CASSSISDDTDTQYF. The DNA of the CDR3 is TGTGCCAGCAGCTCAATTAGCGACGACACAGATACGCAGTATTTT.

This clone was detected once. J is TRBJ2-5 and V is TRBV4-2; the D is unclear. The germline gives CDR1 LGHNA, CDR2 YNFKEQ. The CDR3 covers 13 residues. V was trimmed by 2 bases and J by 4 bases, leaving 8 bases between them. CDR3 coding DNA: TGTGCCAGCAGCCAAACGAGTACAGAGACCCAGTACTTC. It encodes CASSQTSTETQYF.

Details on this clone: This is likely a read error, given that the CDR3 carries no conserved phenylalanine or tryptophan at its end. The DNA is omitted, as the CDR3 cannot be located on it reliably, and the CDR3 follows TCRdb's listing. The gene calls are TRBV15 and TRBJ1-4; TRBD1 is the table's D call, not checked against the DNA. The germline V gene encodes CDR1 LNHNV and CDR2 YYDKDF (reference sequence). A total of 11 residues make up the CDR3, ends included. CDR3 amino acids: CATSRELTGGY.

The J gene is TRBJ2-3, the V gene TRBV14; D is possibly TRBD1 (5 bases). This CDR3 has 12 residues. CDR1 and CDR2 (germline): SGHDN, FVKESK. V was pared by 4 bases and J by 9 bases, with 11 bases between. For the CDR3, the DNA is TGTGCCAGCAGCCCCCAGGGATACACGCAGTATTTT. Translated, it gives CASSPQGYTQYF.

CDR3 DNA sequence: TGTGCCAGCAGCTTCCGTTTCTACGAGCAGTACTTC. Its translation: CASSFRFYEQYF. This chain joins TRBV11-2 and TRBJ2-7; D is uncertain. Trimming shortened V by 3 bases and J by 3 bases, and 6 bases separated the two germline ends. CDR3 size: 12 residues. Germline CDR1 is SGHAT and CDR2 is FQNNGV.

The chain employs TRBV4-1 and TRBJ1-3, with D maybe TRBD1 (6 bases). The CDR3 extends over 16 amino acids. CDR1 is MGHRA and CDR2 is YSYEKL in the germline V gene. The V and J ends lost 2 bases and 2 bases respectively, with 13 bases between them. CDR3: CASSQPGVQPGNTIYF. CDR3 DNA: TGCGCCAGCAGCCAACCAGGGGTCCAACCTGGAAACACCATATATTTT.

CDR3 sequence: CASSLSGPRRNTIYF. The CDR3 DNA reads as TGCGCCAGCAGCTTGTCTGGGCCACGTCGAAACACCATATATTTT. The chain has TRBV5-1 and TRBJ1-3, with D unresolved. The CDR3 has 15 residues. Germline V gene lookup returns CDR1 SGHRS and CDR2 YFSETQ. V was clipped by 1 base and J by 5 bases, with 13 bases between them.

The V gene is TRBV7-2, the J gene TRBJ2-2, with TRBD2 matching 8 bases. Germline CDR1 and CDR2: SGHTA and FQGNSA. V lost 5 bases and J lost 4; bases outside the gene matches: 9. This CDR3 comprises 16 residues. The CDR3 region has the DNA TGTGCCAGCAGCCTCCCTCGCGGGAGGTCCACCGGGGAGCTGTTTTTT. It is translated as CASSLPRGRSTGELFF.

CDR3 loop: CASSLRGTSYEQYF. The CDR3 coding sequence is TGTGCCAGCAGCTTGAGGGGAACCTCCTACGAGCAGTACTTC. The rearrangement links TRBV5-4 to TRBJ2-7; possibly TRBD1 for D (5 bases). CDR1 is SGHNT and CDR2 is YYREEE in the germline V gene (reference sequence). The V and J ends lost 1 base and 0 bases respectively, with 8 bases between them. The CDR3 totals 14 residues.